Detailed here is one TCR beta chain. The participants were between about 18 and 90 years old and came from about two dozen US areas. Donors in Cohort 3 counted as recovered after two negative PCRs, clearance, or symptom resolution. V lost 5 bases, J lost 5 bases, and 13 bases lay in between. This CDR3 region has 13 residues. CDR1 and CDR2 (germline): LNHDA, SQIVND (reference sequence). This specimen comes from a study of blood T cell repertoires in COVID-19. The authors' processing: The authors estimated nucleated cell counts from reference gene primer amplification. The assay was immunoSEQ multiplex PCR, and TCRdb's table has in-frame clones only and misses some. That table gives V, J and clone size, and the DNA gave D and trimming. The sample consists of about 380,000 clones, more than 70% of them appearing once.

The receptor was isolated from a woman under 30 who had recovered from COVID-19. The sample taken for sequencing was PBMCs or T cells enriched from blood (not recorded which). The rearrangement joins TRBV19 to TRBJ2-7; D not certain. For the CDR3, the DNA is TGTGCCAGTAGTGAGTCCTATACCCACGAGCAGTACTTC. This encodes CASSESYTHEQYF.